This entry lists 32 T cell receptor beta chains sequenced from one sample in a study of CD8+ T cells in alopecia areata (dated by TCRdb to 2016 to 2018). The library was built by means of the immunoSEQ multiplex PCR assay. For TCR sequencing, RNA was extracted from every sample and reverse transcribed into cDNA to serve as template. TCRdb obtained this table from immuneACCESS and retained in-frame rearrangements with V and J assigned. These tables miss some clones; where compared with another copy, unresolved V genes account for less than half of the shortfall, and the remainder is unexplained. This sample is represented by roughly 75,000 clones; about three fifths of them were singletons. The ten largest clones represent roughly 18% of the sample. Explained via the paper, the time point label denotes: baseline before oral tofacitinib. Specimen: CD8+ T cells sorted from blood, collected at week 0. The receptors derive from a human donor with alopecia areata.

V usage is TRBV5-6 and J usage is TRBJ1-5, with D hard to call. Germline-derived CDR1 and CDR2 are SGHDT and YYEEEE. This CDR3 is built from 15 residues. V was pared by 1 base and J by 6 bases, with 14 bases between. The CDR3 DNA follows: TGTGCCAGCAGCTTGCGTGGAGACATCCTTCAGCCCCAGCATTTT. Its protein product is CASSLRGDILQPQHF.

The rearrangement links TRBV5-6 to TRBJ1-2, with TRBD1 matching 7 bases. This CDR3 comprises 14 residues. Germline V gene sequence: CDR1 SGHDT, CDR2 YYEEEE. V trimming: 0 bases; J trimming: 4 bases; junction bases outside the gene matches: 3. CDR3 coding DNA: TGTGCCAGCAGCTTGGCCGGGACAGCCTATGGCTACACCTTC. Its protein product is CASSLAGTAYGYTF.

V gene TRBV7-9 combines with J gene TRBJ1-5, with 10 bases matching TRBD1. The CDR3 is made up of 14 amino acids. Unmatched junction bases numbered 2, after V lost 3 bases and J lost 6 bases. CDR1 is SEHNR, CDR2 FQNEAQ, per germline (reference sequence). The CDR3 DNA is TGTGCCAGCAGCTTGGGACAGGGGACTCAGCCCCAGCATTTT. This translates into CASSLGQGTQPQHF.

The V call is TRBV30, the J call TRBJ1-1; D ambiguous. The CDR3 extends over 14 amino acids. Trimming pared 0 bases from V and 0 bases from J, leaving 8 bases between. Germline V CDR1 and CDR2: GTSNPN, SVGIG (reference sequence). The CDR3 loop reads CAWSVTYMNTEAFF. The CDR3, as DNA: TGTGCCTGGAGTGTAACTTACATGAACACTGAAGCTTTCTTT. Drawing the rest from reference TRBV30 and TRBJ1-1, the complete variable domain is SQTIHQWPATLVQPVGSPLSLECTVEGTSNPNLYWYRQAAGRGLQLLFYSVGIGQISSEVPQNLSASRPQDRQFILSSKKLLLSDSGFYLCAWSVTYMNTEAFFGQGTRLTVV.

The rearrangement joins TRBV27 to TRBJ1-5; D unresolved. The CDR3 contains 14 residues. V was shortened by 2 bases and J by 1 base, with 6 bases between the two germline ends. CDR1 and CDR2 (germline): MNHEY, SMNVEV (reference sequence). The DNA of the CDR3 is TGTGCCAGCAGTTTAGGCATAAGCAATCAGCCCCAGCATTTT. It yields the protein CASSLGISNQPQHF.

The CDR3 region is CASSLVRFGDTEAFF. The CDR3 DNA reads as TGCGCCAGCAGCTTGGTTCGTTTTGGGGACACTGAAGCTTTCTTT. The chain is built from TRBV5-1 and TRBJ1-1; D call uncertain. The germline gives CDR1 SGHRS, CDR2 YFSETQ. This CDR3 region has 15 residues. Trimming shortened V by 0 bases and J by 3 bases, and 12 bases separated the two germline ends.

In its sample, this clone was seen a few times. The chain uses TRBV7-8 and TRBJ1-5; no reliable D call. V lost 0 bases and J 0 bases, leaving 15 bases between the germline ends. The germline V gene encodes CDR1 SGHVS and CDR2 FQNEAQ. The CDR3 covers 18 residues. CDR3 sequence: CASSLATNRGYSNQPQHF. In DNA form, the CDR3 reads TGTGCCAGCAGCTTAGCGACCAACAGAGGTTATAGCAATCAGCCCCAGCATTTT.

This clone was observed at least ten times. V gene TRBV7-9 combines with J gene TRBJ1-4, with 10 bases identical to TRBD1. Germline assignment: CDR1 SEHNR and CDR2 FQNEAQ (reference sequence). Trimming at V came to 4 bases and at J to 7 bases, leaving 3 bases not matched to a gene. The CDR3 extends over 14 amino acids. CDR3 region: CASSSWDRGEKLFF. CDR3 sequence (DNA): TGTGCCAGCAGCTCCTGGGACAGGGGTGAAAAACTGTTTTTT.

The J gene is TRBJ1-1, the V gene TRBV27; D perhaps matches TRBD1 (6 bases). Trimming took off 2 bases at V and 5 bases at J, with 6 bases between the two ends. Germline CDR1 is MNHEY and CDR2 is SMNVEV (reference sequence). This CDR3 is built from 12 residues. The CDR3 coding sequence is TGTGCCAGCAGTTTAACAGGGACTGAAGCTTTCTTT. Protein sequence: CASSLTGTEAFF.

The genes are TRBV4-1 and TRBJ2-7; D perhaps matches TRBD2 (6 bases). Germline V gene data show CDR1 as MGHRA and CDR2 as YSYEKL. V dropped 4 bases and J dropped 3 bases, with 19 bases sitting between them. The CDR3 extends over 16 amino acids. The CDR3 nucleotides are TGCGCCAGCAGCCCCCGTAGCGGAGGCGCATACTACGAGCAGTACTTC. Amino acids: CASSPRSGGAYYEQYF.

The chain links TRBV11-2 to TRBJ2-5; D gene ambiguous. Germline CDR1 reads SGHAT; CDR2 reads FQNNGV. This CDR3 has 13 amino acids. V was clipped by 0 bases and J by 9 bases, with 11 bases between them. The CDR3 nucleotides are TGTGCCAGCAGCTTAGACGGCAGCCGTGCCCAGTACTTC. Translated, it gives CASSLDGSRAQYF.

This clone was picked up many times. The V and J genes are TRBV25-1 and TRBJ2-1, with 8 bases that match TRBD2. V was clipped by 2 bases and J by 9 bases; unmatched bases: 12. The CDR3 covers 16 residues. CDR1 and CDR2 (germline): MGHDK, SYGVNS. DNA for the CDR3: TGTGCCAGCAGTGAAGGGGTACGGGAGGGTTCTGGTGAGCAGTTCTTC. Amino acid sequence: CASSEGVREGSGEQFF.

The V and J genes are TRBV23-1 and TRBJ2-7, with TRBD1 as a possible D gene (5 bases). TRBV23-1 is filed as an ORF, its function uncertain. CDR3 length: 14 amino acids. Trimming pared 3 bases from V and 2 bases from J, leaving 11 bases between. CDR3 sequence reads: CASSHIRVAYEQYF. The CDR3, as DNA: TGCGCCAGCAGTCACATCAGGGTGGCCTACGAGCAGTACTTC.

V is TRBV4-1 and J is TRBJ2-7; 7 bases fit TRBD2. The germline CDR1 and CDR2 sequences are MGHRA and YSYEKL. CDR3 size: 15 residues. With 1 base clipped from V and 6 bases from J, the junction kept 9 bases outside the gene matches. CDR3 DNA sequence: TGCGCCAGCAGCCAAGGGGGGGAGGGCGGACGCGAGCAGTACTTC. It encodes CASSQGGEGGREQYF.

This chain uses TRBV5-1 with TRBJ2-4; D possibly matches TRBD1 or TRBD2 (6 bases each). The CDR3 is 15 residues long. Trimming stripped 9 bases from V and 5 bases from J, with 21 bases between. CDR1 SGHRS and CDR2 YFSETQ come from the germline V gene. DNA for the CDR3: TGCGCCATGAGAACAGGGACTGAGATGGAAAACATTCAGTACTTC. As protein: CAMRTGTEMENIQYF.

The chain is built from TRBV5-6 and TRBJ1-4; no reliable D call. Trimming removed 0 bases from V and 6 bases from J, with 9 bases in between. Germline assignment: CDR1 SGHDT and CDR2 YYEEEE. The CDR3 length is 14 residues. Here the CDR3 reads CASSLESGHEKLFF. The CDR3, as DNA: TGTGCCAGCAGCTTGGAGTCTGGCCATGAAAAACTGTTTTTT. The full variable domain, its missing parts supplied by reference TRBV5-6 and TRBJ1-4, is DAGVTQSPTHLIKTRGQQVTLRCSPKSGHDTVSWYQQALGQGPQFIFQYYEEEERQRGNFPDRFSGHQFPNYSSELNVNALLLGDSALYLCASSLESGHEKLFFGSGTQLSVL.

The rearrangement uses TRBV5-4 and TRBJ2-7, with 8 bases lining up with TRBD1. The ends lost 5 bases at V and 1 base at J; junction bases unmatched: 5. Germline V gene sequence: CDR1 SGHNT, CDR2 YYREEE (reference sequence). The CDR3 loop spans 14 amino acids. CDR3 loop: CASRKTGESYEQYF. CDR3 DNA: TGTGCCAGCAGGAAGACAGGGGAATCCTACGAGCAGTACTTC.

The V call is TRBV6-6, the J call TRBJ2-1; 7 bases align to TRBD1. This CDR3 spans 14 amino acids. CDR1 is MNHNY and CDR2 is SVGAGI in the germline V gene (reference sequence). The V gene end was trimmed by 8 bases and the J gene end by 7 bases; junction bases not matched to a gene: 11. CDR3 residues: CASAGDPGGNEQFF. For the CDR3, the DNA is TGTGCCAGCGCGGGCGACCCAGGGGGTAATGAGCAGTTCTTC.

This clone came up a few times. For the CDR3, the DNA is TGCAGCGTTGTAAAGGGAGACACCGGGGAGCTGTTTTTT. This sequence encodes CSVVKGDTGELFF. The chain couples TRBV29-1 to TRBJ2-2, with D possibly being TRBD2 (5 bases). This CDR3 has 13 amino acids. The V gene lost 4 bases and the J gene lost 3 bases, with 9 bases spanning the gap. The germline V gene has CDR1 SQVTM and CDR2 ANQGSEA.

This clone was detected a few times. The rearrangement links TRBV6-5 to TRBJ2-7, with TRBD1 as a possible D gene (6 bases). Germline loops: CDR1 MNHEY, CDR2 SVGAGI. The CDR3 sequence is 13 residues long. V lost 1 base and J lost 2, with 6 bases in between. This CDR3 reads CASSYWDTYEQYF. CDR3 DNA sequence: TGTGCCAGCAGTTACTGGGACACCTACGAGCAGTACTTC.

This sequence joins TRBV5-1 and TRBJ2-5; D is unresolved. The V gene's germline CDR1 is SGHRS and CDR2 YFSETQ. This CDR3 is 13 amino acids long. Trimming shortened V by 0 bases and J by 4 bases, and 7 bases separated the two germline ends. The CDR3: CASSLGLGETQYF. The CDR3 coding sequence is TGCGCCAGCAGCTTGGGGCTAGGAGAGACCCAGTACTTC.

The J gene is TRBJ1-1, the V gene TRBV9; 8 bases match TRBD1. V lost 3 bases and J lost 10; bases outside the gene matches: 11. Germline CDR1 SGDLS, CDR2 YYNGEE. The CDR3 consists of 14 residues. The CDR3 region is CASSGAGTGGRAFF. DNA for the CDR3: TGTGCCAGCAGCGGGGCCGGTACAGGGGGTCGAGCTTTCTTT.

The gene calls are TRBV7-9 and TRBJ2-1; D perhaps matches TRBD2 (6 bases). The CDR3 covers 14 residues. CDR1 and CDR2 (germline): SEHNR, FQNEAQ (reference sequence). Trimming pared 11 bases from V and 2 bases from J, leaving 16 bases between. The CDR3 loop is CALEAGLPYNEQFF. CDR3 DNA: TGTGCCCTGGAGGCGGGGCTTCCCTACAATGAGCAGTTCTTC.

The gene calls are TRBV29-1 and TRBJ2-1, with 13 bases fitting TRBD2. V lost 6 bases and J lost 10; bases outside the gene matches: 12. CDR3 length equals 15 residues. Germline V gives CDR1 SQVTM, CDR2 ANQGSEA. The CDR3 protein is CSVDGLAGVGPEQFF. CDR3 coding DNA: TGCAGCGTAGATGGACTAGCGGGAGTAGGCCCCGAGCAGTTCTTC.

The chain has TRBV29-1 and TRBJ2-3; D remains unclear. Trimming shortened V by 2 bases and J by 0 bases, and 21 bases separated the two germline ends. The CDR3 has 18 amino acids. CDR1 SQVTM and CDR2 ANQGSEA come from the germline V gene. CDR3 protein: CSVENPPRRRFSTDTQYF. For the CDR3, the DNA is TGCAGCGTTGAAAATCCCCCCCGCAGAAGATTTAGCACAGATACGCAGTATTTT.

In this sample, this clone turned up a few times. V usage is TRBV5-1 and J usage is TRBJ2-1; no definite D call. The CDR3 has 16 amino acids. V lost 0 bases and J 0 bases, leaving 10 bases between the germline ends. The germline CDR1 and CDR2 sequences are SGHRS and YFSETQ. The CDR3 spells CASSLGIGRSYNEQFF. Written as DNA, the CDR3 is TGCGCCAGCAGCTTGGGAATCGGGCGCTCCTACAATGAGCAGTTCTTC.

This clone has just a few counts. The rearrangement uses TRBV5-1 and TRBJ2-7; D is unclear. Germline-derived CDR1 and CDR2 are SGHRS and YFSETQ. V was trimmed by 4 bases and J by 0 bases, leaving 8 bases between them. The CDR3 loop spans 13 amino acids. CDR3 nucleotides: TGCGCCAGCAGCACCACCCTCTCCTACGAGCAGTACTTC. Protein product: CASSTTLSYEQYF.

This clone was counted a few times. The chain links TRBV6-6 to TRBJ2-3, with D possibly TRBD2 on 5 matching bases. The V and J ends lost 6 bases and 3 bases respectively, with 10 bases between them. This CDR3 comprises 13 residues. The germline V gene encodes CDR1 MNHNY and CDR2 SVGAGI (reference sequence). DNA for the CDR3: TGTGCCAGCAGCCCCCCGGGGACAGATACGCAGTATTTT. Protein product: CASSPPGTDTQYF.

V is TRBV30 and J is TRBJ1-2, with 7 bases identical to TRBD1. Germline values: CDR1 GTSNPN, CDR2 SVGIG (reference sequence). Germline trimming cut 0 bases from V and 5 bases from J; bases unmatched to any gene: 6. This CDR3 is built from 14 residues. The CDR3 sequence is CAWSVRGIVYGYTF. In DNA form, the CDR3 reads TGTGCCTGGAGTGTCAGGGGGATAGTTTATGGCTACACCTTC.

V usage is TRBV5-6 and J usage is TRBJ1-1; D ambiguous. V was pared by 0 bases and J by 5 bases, with 8 bases between. Per germline, CDR1 SGHDT and CDR2 YYEEEE. The CDR3 contains 13 residues. The CDR3 sequence: CASSLDLRTEAFF. The CDR3 region has the DNA TGTGCCAGCAGCTTGGACCTCAGGACTGAAGCTTTCTTT.

The chain links TRBV4-2 to TRBJ2-1, with D possibly matching TRBD2 (5 bases). The CDR3 is 15 amino acids. CDR1 is LGHNA, CDR2 YNFKEQ, per germline. Trimming took 10 bases from V and 0 from J, leaving 16 bases between them. In DNA, the CDR3 is TGTGCCACGACTCCAAGCGGTAGCTCCTACAATGAGCAGTTCTTC. Its translation is CATTPSGSSYNEQFF.

The rearrangement uses TRBV7-9 and TRBJ2-1, with a possible D match to TRBD1 (5 bases). Germline CDR1 is SEHNR and CDR2 is FQNEAQ (reference sequence). The length of the CDR3 is 13 residues. V gave up 6 bases and J gave up 7 bases, with 13 bases separating them. CDR3 loop: CASSSIPGNEQFF. CDR3 DNA: TGTGCCAGCAGTTCAATCCCAGGGAATGAGCAGTTCTTC.